The clone carrying this T cell receptor (beta chain) appeared a few times. The antigen is unknown. Germline CDR1 reads SGHRS; CDR2 reads YFSETQ. V dropped 1 base and J dropped 3; count of bases not matched to a gene: 6. The CDR3 runs 15 residues. The data were taken from a study of beta chain features in type 1 diabetes. Study overall: Healthy donors and patients showed comparable age, gender and cell yields. Investigators examined 85 million to 110 million sorted cells across all samples. The study's findings and limits: The study found moderately but significantly shorter TCRB CDR3s in all four CD4+ subsets of Type 1 diabetes patients.

The whole isolated RNA underwent reverse transcription, so sequencing captured expressed TCRB transcripts. The repertoire was sequenced with immunoSEQ multiplex PCR; TCRdb's copy has only in-frame clones and lacks some. Among 250,000 to 300,000 clones listed, 20% to 25% were seen once. Markers CD45RO/CCR7/CD25/CD127/CD95/CD27 served to sort CD4+ naive, central memory, regulatory and stem cell-like memory cells. Populations obtained by sorting all exceeded 95% purity. The TCR sequence derives from a woman in her 30s with type 1 diabetes. What was sequenced was naive CD4+ T cells from blood. The chain employs TRBV5-1 and TRBJ2-5; 7 positions match TRBD1. Here the CDR3 reads CASSLTPGTEETQYF. In nucleotides, the CDR3 is TGCGCCAGCAGCTTGACTCCCGGGACAGAAGAGACCCAGTACTTC. Full variable domain (remainder filled in from reference TRBV5-1 and TRBJ2-5): KAGVTQTPRYLIKTRGQQVTLSCSPISGHRSVSWYQQTPGQGLQFLFEYFSETQRNKGNFPGRFSGRQFSNSRSEMNVSTLELGDSALYLCASSLTPGTEETQYFGPGTRLLVL.